These 22 T cell receptor beta chains share one sample of origin, sequenced in a study of OX40 agonist ivuxolimab in advanced cancers. Receptors were amplified or captured by the immunoSEQ multiplex PCR assay. TCRdb holds this immuneACCESS table with in-frame rearrangements only. Some clones are missing; in checked studies, unresolved V genes explain under half, and the rest has no known cause. The sample includes about 44,000 clones, with 80% observed a single time. The ten largest clones add up to roughly a tenth of the sample. Sample: CD4+ or CD8+ T cells sorted from blood, taken in a trial of the OX40 agonist ivuxolimab. The receptors were gathered from an adult with an advanced solid tumor such as melanoma, head and neck, liver or kidney cancer.

The chain carries TRBV5-4 and TRBJ1-1, with a tentative D call TRBD1 (5 bases). CDR1 and CDR2 (germline): SGHNT, YYREEE (reference sequence). Trimming removed 3 bases from V and 10 bases from J, with 16 bases in between. The length of the CDR3 is 13 residues. The CDR3 DNA is TGTGCCAGCAGCTCCTCTAGGGCAGGGAGAGCTTTCTTT. Its translation: CASSSSRAGRAFF.

The J gene is TRBJ2-3, the V gene TRBV7-9; 12 bases are shared with TRBD2. The V gene's germline CDR1 is SEHNR and CDR2 FQNEAQ (reference sequence). The CDR3 is 16 residues long. With V trimmed by 4 bases and J by 6 bases, 8 bases remained unmatched. The CDR3 DNA follows: TGTGCCAGCAGCTCCAGACTAGCGGGAGTATCCGATACGCAGTATTTT. Its protein product is CASSSRLAGVSDTQYF. The full variable domain, rest sourced from reference TRBV7-9 and TRBJ2-3, is DTGVSQNPRHKITKRGQNVTFRCDPISEHNRLYWYRQTLGQGPEFLTYFQNEAQLEKSRLLSDRFSAERPKGSFSTLEIQRTEQGDSAMYLCASSSRLAGVSDTQYFGPGTRLTVL.

This clone occurred once. The rearrangement links TRBV9 to TRBJ1-1; D is unresolved. Germline V gene lookup returns CDR1 SGDLS and CDR2 YYNGEE. V lost 4 bases to trimming and J lost 3 bases, with 13 bases between them. CDR3 size: 14 residues. Written as DNA, the CDR3 is TGTGCCAGCAGCAGACTGCCAATGGACACTGAAGCTTTCTTT. Its translation: CASSRLPMDTEAFF.

This sequence joins TRBV11-1 and TRBJ2-5; tentative D call: TRBD2 (5 bases). V was trimmed by 5 bases and J by 11 bases, leaving 12 bases between them. Germline V gene lookup returns CDR1 SGHAT and CDR2 FQDESV (reference sequence). This CDR3 has 11 residues. In nucleotides, the CDR3 is TGTGCCAGCAGCCTCGGGGTGGAGCAGTACTTC. The encoded protein is CASSLGVEQYF.

In this sample, this clone turned up a few times. CDR3 protein: CASSGGHLNQPQHF. DNA for the CDR3: TGTGCCAGCAGCGGGGGACATTTGAATCAGCCCCAGCATTTT. This rearrangement joins TRBV13 to TRBJ1-5; TRBD1 is a possible D gene (6 bases). Trimming left V 5 bases short and J 4 bases short, with 12 bases between. CDR1 is PRHDT and CDR2 is FYEKMQ in the germline V gene (reference sequence). This CDR3 is 14 amino acids long.

The chain uses TRBV10-3 and TRBJ2-1; TRBD2 might be the D (5 bases). The CDR3 runs to 15 residues. Germline-derived CDR1 and CDR2 are ENHRY and SYGVKD. Trimming left V 9 bases short and J 0 bases short, with 15 bases between. The CDR3 loop is CAIGLAGRSYNEQFF. CDR3 DNA sequence: TGTGCCATAGGACTGGCTGGCCGCTCCTACAATGAGCAGTTCTTC.

V usage is TRBV2 and J usage is TRBJ2-7, with D perhaps matching TRBD2 (5 bases). The CDR3 loop spans 12 amino acids. The V gene lost 5 bases and the J gene lost 11 bases, with 16 bases spanning the gap. Germline loops: CDR1 SNHLY, CDR2 FYNNEI. Written as DNA, the CDR3 is TGTGCCAGCAGTACCCATCCCGGGATGGAGTACTTC. Translated: CASSTHPGMEYF.

The sample holds a few counts of this clone. This rearrangement joins TRBV23-1 to TRBJ1-1; D unresolved. TRBV23-1 is filed as an ORF, its function uncertain. V lost 0 bases and J lost 2, with 10 bases in between. The CDR3 sequence is 15 residues long. DNA of the CDR3: TGCGCCAGCAGTCAATCAGGCAGAAAAAACACTGAAGCTTTCTTT. It translates to CASSQSGRKNTEAFF.

This clone has just a few counts. The V and J genes are TRBV7-9 and TRBJ2-7, with D perhaps matching TRBD2 (7 bases). Per the germline V gene, CDR1 is SEHNR and CDR2 is FQNEAQ (reference sequence). The V end was cut by 5 bases, the J end by 4 bases, with 15 bases between. CDR3 size: 14 residues. The CDR3 loop reads CASSARGGVYEQYF. Here the CDR3 DNA reads TGTGCCAGCAGCGCCCGAGGGGGGGTATACGAGCAGTACTTC.

V is TRBV18 and J is TRBJ1-4; TRBD1 is a possible D gene (5 bases). The CDR3 totals 18 residues. From germline, CDR1 is KGHSH and CDR2 LQKENI. Trimming left V 6 bases short and J 0 bases short, with 20 bases between. For the CDR3, the DNA is TGTGCCAGCTCGCACAAGCCCCTTGGGGCAGCAACTAATGAAAAACTGTTTTTT. This gives the protein CASSHKPLGAATNEKLFF.

The gene calls are TRBV6-1 and TRBJ2-5, with TRBD2 matching 9 bases. V dropped 3 bases and J dropped 4; count of bases not matched to a gene: 12. The CDR3 consists of 17 residues. CDR1 and CDR2 (germline): MNHNS, SASEGT. The CDR3 protein is CASSEEIAGALAETQYF. The CDR3 DNA sequence: TGTGCCAGCAGTGAGGAGATAGCGGGAGCGCTTGCAGAGACCCAGTACTTC.

The DNA for the CDR3 is TGTGCCAGCAGCTTAGGGGACAGCGTAAACACCGGGGAGCTGTTTTTT. Translating gives CASSLGDSVNTGELFF. The V gene is TRBV11-3, the J gene TRBJ2-2; 7 nucleotides agree with TRBD1. This CDR3 region has 16 residues. The junction had 4 bases not matched to a gene; V was cut back by 1 base and J by 2 bases. The germline gives CDR1 SGHNT, CDR2 YENEEA.

V is TRBV30 and J is TRBJ2-7, with TRBD2 matching over 9 bases. The CDR3 is made up of 15 amino acids. Losses at the gene ends were 0 bases for V and 4 bases for J; bases not matched to a gene: 7. The germline V gene encodes CDR1 GTSNPN and CDR2 SVGIG (reference sequence). CDR3: CAWSVSGGRAYEQYF. The DNA of the CDR3 is TGTGCCTGGAGTGTATCAGGCGGGAGGGCGTACGAGCAGTACTTC.

The genes are TRBV6-5 and TRBJ1-1; 7 bases map to TRBD1. Germline assignment: CDR1 MNHEY and CDR2 SVGAGI. This CDR3 has 14 amino acids. J gave up 1 base and V 6 bases, and 5 bases lay outside the gene matches. For the CDR3, the DNA is TGTGCCAGCAGGGGACAGTCGAGGAACACTGAAGCTTTCTTT. Translating it yields CASRGQSRNTEAFF.

The rearrangement uses TRBV5-1 and TRBJ2-1; 7 nucleotides agree with TRBD2. Germline assignment: CDR1 SGHRS and CDR2 YFSETQ. Losses at the gene ends were 1 base for V and 2 bases for J; bases not matched to a gene: 6. The CDR3 is 16 residues long. The DNA for the CDR3 is TGCGCCAGCAGCTTGTGGTCTAGCGGACCCTACAATGAGCAGTTCTTC. It encodes CASSLWSSGPYNEQFF.

V and J are TRBV6-1 and TRBJ1-2; 7 bases are a match to TRBD1. The ends lost 7 bases at V and 4 bases at J; junction bases unmatched: 9. The CDR3 runs to 14 residues. Per germline, CDR1 MNHNS and CDR2 SASEGT. CDR3 sequence: CASTPRGQGYGYTF. The CDR3 DNA sequence: TGTGCCAGCACCCCGAGGGGGCAGGGCTATGGCTACACCTTC.

V and J are TRBV28 and TRBJ1-2; D remains unclear. Per the germline V gene, CDR1 is MDHEN and CDR2 is SYDVKM. V lost 6 bases to trimming and J lost 4 bases, with 6 bases between them. The CDR3 contains 11 residues. CDR3 residues: CASRGSYGYTF. The CDR3 DNA follows: TGTGCCAGCAGAGGGAGCTATGGCTACACCTTC.

This chain joins TRBV19 and TRBJ2-4, with D perhaps TRBD1 (5 bases). CDR1 is LNHDA, CDR2 SQIVND, per germline (reference sequence). CDR3 length equals 15 residues. The V end was cut by 5 bases, the J end by 0 bases, with 11 bases between. CDR3 in amino acids: CASSVQQGAKNIQYF. The CDR3 DNA follows: TGTGCCAGTAGTGTTCAGCAGGGAGCCAAAAACATTCAGTACTTC.

The V gene is TRBV10-3, the J gene TRBJ2-7; 8 positions match TRBD1. There are 15 residues in the CDR3. Looked up from germline, CDR1 is ENHRY and CDR2 is SYGVKD. V was clipped by 3 bases and J by 2 bases; unmatched bases: 6. CDR3 DNA sequence: TGTGCCATCAGTGACCTTGGACAGGGTGCCTACGAGCAGTACTTC. Its protein is CAISDLGQGAYEQYF.

The rearrangement uses TRBV18 and TRBJ2-5; 9 bases map to TRBD1. Germline assignment: CDR1 KGHSH and CDR2 LQKENI. The CDR3 loop spans 17 amino acids. V was pared by 4 bases and J by 2 bases, with 11 bases of the junction left unmatched. In DNA, the CDR3 is TGTGCCAGCTCACTTATTCCCGGGACAGGGAGACAAGAGACCCAGTACTTC. Amino acids: CASSLIPGTGRQETQYF. Looking up the rest from reference TRBV18 and TRBJ2-5 gives the full variable domain: NAGVMQNPRHLVRRRGQEARLRCSPMKGHSHVYWYRQLPEEGLKFMVYLQKENIIDESGMPKERFSAEFPKEGPSILRIQQVVRGDSAAYFCASSLIPGTGRQETQYFGPGTRLLVL.

V and J are TRBV11-2 and TRBJ2-5; unclear D gene. With 2 bases removed from V and 3 bases from J, the gap between germline ends came to 7 bases. Germline V gene data show CDR1 as SGHAT and CDR2 as FQNNGV. The CDR3 sequence is 13 residues long. The CDR3 loop is CASSLSLKETQYF. DNA for the CDR3: TGTGCCAGCAGCTTATCGTTAAAAGAGACCCAGTACTTC.

The chain combines TRBV5-6 with TRBJ2-7; D gene uncertain. The V gene lost 4 bases and the J gene lost 4 bases, with 9 bases spanning the gap. This CDR3 contains 12 residues. Germline V CDR1 and CDR2: SGHDT, YYEEEE. For the CDR3, the DNA is TGTGCCAGCAGCCCCGGAACTTACGAGCAGTACTTC. Translated, it gives CASSPGTYEQYF.